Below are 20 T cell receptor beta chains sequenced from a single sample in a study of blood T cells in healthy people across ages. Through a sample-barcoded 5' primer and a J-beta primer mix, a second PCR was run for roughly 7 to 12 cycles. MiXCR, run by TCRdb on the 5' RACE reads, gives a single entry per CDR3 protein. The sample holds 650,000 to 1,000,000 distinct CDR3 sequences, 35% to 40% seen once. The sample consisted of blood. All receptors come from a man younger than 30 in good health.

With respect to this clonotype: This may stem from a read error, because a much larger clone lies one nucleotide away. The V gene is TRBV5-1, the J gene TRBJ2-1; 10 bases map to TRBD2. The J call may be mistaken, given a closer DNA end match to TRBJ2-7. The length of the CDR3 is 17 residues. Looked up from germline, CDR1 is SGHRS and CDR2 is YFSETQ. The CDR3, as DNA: TGCGCCAGCAGCTACCCTCTTAGCGGGGGGTCTTACAATGAGCAGTACTTC. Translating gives CASSYPLSGGSYNEQYF.

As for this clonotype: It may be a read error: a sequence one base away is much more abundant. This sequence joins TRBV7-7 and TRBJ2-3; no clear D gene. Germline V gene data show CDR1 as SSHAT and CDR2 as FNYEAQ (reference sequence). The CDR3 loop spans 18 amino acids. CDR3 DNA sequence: TGTGCTAGCAGCTTAAGCCGGGCAGGATTCGCTAGCACAGATACGCAGTATTTT. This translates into CASSLSRAGFASTDTQYF.

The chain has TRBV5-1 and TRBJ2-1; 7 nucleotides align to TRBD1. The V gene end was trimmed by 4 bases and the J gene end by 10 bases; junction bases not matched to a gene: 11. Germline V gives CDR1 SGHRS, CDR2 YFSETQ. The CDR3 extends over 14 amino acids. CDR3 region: CASSVEDRAAEQFF. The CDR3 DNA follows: TGCGCCAGCAGCGTGGAAGACAGGGCCGCCGAGCAGTTCTTC.

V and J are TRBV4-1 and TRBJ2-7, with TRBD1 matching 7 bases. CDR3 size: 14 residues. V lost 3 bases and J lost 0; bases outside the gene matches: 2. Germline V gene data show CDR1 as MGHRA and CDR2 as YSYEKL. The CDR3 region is CASSQGQFSYEQYF. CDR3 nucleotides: TGCGCCAGCAGCCAGGGACAGTTCTCCTACGAGCAGTACTTC.

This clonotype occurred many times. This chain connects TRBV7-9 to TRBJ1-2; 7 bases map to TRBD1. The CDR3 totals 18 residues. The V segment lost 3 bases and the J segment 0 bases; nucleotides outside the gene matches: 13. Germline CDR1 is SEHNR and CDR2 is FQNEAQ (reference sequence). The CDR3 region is CASSFEDRAKKPNYGYTF. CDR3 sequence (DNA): TGTGCCAGCAGCTTCGAAGACAGGGCCAAAAAACCTAACTATGGCTACACCTTC.

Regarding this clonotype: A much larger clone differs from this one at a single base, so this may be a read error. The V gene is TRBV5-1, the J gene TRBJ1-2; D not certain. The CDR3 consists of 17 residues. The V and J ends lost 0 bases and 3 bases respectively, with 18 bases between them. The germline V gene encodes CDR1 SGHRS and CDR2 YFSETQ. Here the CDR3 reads CASSLGSTAPMYYGYTF. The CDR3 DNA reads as TGCGCCAGCAGCTTGGGGTCGACGGCGCCGATGTACTATGGCTACACCTTC.

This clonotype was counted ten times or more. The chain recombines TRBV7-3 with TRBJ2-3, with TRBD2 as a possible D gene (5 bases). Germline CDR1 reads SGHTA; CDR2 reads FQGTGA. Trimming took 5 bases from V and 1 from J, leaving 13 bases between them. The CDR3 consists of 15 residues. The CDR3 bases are TGTGCCAGCAGCCCTGGTGGACTCGGCACAGATACGCAGTATTTT. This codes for CASSPGGLGTDTQYF. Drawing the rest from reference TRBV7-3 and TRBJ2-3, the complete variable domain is GAGVSQTPSNKVTEKGKYVELRCDPISGHTALYWYRQSLGQGPEFLIYFQGTGAADDSGLPNDRFFAVRPEGSVSTLKIQRTERGDSAVYLCASSPGGLGTDTQYFGPGTRLTVL.

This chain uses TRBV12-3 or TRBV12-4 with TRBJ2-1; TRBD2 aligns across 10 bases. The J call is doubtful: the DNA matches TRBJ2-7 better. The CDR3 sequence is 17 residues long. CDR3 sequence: CASSRGGGTSDYNEQYF. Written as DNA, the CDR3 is TGTGCCAGCAGCCGAGGCGGCGGGACTAGCGACTACAATGAGCAGTACTTC.

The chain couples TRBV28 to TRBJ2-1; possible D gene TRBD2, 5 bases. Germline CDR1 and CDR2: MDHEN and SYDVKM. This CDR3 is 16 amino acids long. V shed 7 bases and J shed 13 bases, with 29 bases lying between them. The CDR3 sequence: CASTTLRVRGGETQFF. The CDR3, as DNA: TGTGCCAGCACCACCCTTAGGGTCCGGGGTGGAGAGACCCAGTTCTTC.

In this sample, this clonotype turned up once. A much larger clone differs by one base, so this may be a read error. The chain's CDR3 is CASTPSDRGGHNEQFF. In nucleotides, the CDR3 is TGTGCCAGCACCCCCTCTGACAGGGGTGGGCACAATGAGCAGTTCTTC. J is TRBJ2-1 and V is TRBV12-3 or TRBV12-4; 8 bases match TRBD1. The CDR3 runs to 16 residues. V lost 7 bases, J lost 5 bases, and 13 bases stayed unmatched.

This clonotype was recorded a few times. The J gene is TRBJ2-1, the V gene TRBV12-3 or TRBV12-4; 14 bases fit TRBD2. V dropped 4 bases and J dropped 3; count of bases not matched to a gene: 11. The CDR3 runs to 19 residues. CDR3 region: CASSSRTSGGPSIYNEQFF. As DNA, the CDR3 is TGTGCCAGCAGTTCCCGGACTAGCGGGGGGCCTTCCATCTACAATGAGCAGTTCTTC.

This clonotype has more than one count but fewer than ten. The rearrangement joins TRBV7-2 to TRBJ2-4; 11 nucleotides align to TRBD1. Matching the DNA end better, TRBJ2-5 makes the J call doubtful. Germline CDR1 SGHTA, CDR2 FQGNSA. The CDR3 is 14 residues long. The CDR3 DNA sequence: TGTGCCACCAAACGGACAGGGGGCAAAGAGACCCAGTACTTC. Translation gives CATKRTGGKETQYF.

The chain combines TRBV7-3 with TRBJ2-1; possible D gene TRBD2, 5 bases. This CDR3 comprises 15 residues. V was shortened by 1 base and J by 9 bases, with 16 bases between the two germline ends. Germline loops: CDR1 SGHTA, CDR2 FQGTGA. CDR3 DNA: TGTGCCAGCAGCTTAAATGCGGCTAGCATAAGTGAGCAGTTCTTC. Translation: CASSLNAASISEQFF.

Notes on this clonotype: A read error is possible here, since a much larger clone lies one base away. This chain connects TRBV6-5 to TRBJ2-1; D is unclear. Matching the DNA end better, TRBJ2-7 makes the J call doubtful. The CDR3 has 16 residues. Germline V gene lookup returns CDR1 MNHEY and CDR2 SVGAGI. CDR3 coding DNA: TGTGCCAGCAGTTACGATCGGCAGGCTTCCTACAATGAGCAGTACTTC. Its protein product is CASSYDRQASYNEQYF.

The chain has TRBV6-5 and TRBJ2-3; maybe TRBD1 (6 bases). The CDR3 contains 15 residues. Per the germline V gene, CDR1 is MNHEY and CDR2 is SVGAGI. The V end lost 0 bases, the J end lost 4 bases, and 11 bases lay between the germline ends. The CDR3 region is CASSYSGATSDTQYF. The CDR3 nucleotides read TGTGCCAGCAGTTACTCGGGGGCGACGTCAGATACGCAGTATTTT.

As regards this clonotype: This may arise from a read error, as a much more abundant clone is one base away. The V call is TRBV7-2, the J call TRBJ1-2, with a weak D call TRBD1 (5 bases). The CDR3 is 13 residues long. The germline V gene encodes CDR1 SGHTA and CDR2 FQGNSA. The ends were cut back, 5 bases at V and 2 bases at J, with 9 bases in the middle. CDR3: CASSTGLNYGYTF. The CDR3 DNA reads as TGTGCCAGCAGCACGGGACTGAACTATGGCTACACCTTC. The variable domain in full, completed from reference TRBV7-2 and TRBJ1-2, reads GAGVSQSPSNKVTEKGKDVELRCDPISGHTALYWYRQSLGQGLEFLIYFQGNSAPDKSGLPSDRFSAERTGGSVSTLTIQRTQQEDSAVYLCASSTGLNYGYTFGSGTRLTVV.

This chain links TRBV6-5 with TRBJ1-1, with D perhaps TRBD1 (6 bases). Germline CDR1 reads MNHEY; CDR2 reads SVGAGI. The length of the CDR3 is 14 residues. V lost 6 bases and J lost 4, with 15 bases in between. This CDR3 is CASRAGGGGTEAFF. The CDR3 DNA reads TGTGCCAGCAGGGCCGGAGGGGGAGGCACTGAAGCTTTCTTT.

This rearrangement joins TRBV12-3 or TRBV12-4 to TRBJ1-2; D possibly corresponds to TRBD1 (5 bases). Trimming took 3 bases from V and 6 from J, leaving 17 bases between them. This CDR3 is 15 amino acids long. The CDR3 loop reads CASSFSGRVGDGYTF. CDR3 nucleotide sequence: TGTGCCAGCAGTTTCTCCGGCCGGGTAGGGGATGGCTACACCTTC.

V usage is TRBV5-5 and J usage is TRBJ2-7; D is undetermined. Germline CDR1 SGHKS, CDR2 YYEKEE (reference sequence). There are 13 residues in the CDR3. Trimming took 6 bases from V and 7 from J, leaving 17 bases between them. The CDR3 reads CASTLRVGNEQYF. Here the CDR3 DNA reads TGTGCCAGCACCTTAAGGGTGGGCAATGAGCAGTACTTC.

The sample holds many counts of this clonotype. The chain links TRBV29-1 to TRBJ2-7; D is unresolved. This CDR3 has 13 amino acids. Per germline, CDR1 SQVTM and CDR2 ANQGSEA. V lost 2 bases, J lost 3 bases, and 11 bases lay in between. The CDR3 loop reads CSVELKGNYEQYF. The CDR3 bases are TGCAGCGTTGAACTCAAGGGAAACTACGAGCAGTACTTC.